This is a list of T cell receptor beta chains from one sample in a study of patients and donors after allogeneic stem cell transplantation. TCRdb re-derived calls from the RT-PCR reads in MiXCR, one entry per CDR3 protein. This table holds some 200,000 distinct CDR3 sequences, less than 45% found once. Sequencing was done on a sample of blood, either unsorted or a sorted T cell fraction (not recorded which). Every receptor here comes from a human donor who was either an allogeneic HSCT recipient or a stem cell or donor lymphocyte infusion donor (not recorded which). It is not recorded whose cells these are; they may come from a transplant donor. Each CDR3 is given with its conserved first and last residue. A D gene is named only where the DNA matches it firmly. A row's size may be missing; if present it is once, few, many or a size class.

v_gene	abundance	j_gene	d_gene	CDR3aa	CDR3nt
TRBV5-1	NA	TRBJ2-5	NA	CASSLEGGKTQYF	TGCGCCAGCAGCTTGGAGGGGGGTAAGACCCAGTACTTC
TRBV4-3	few	TRBJ2-3	NA	CASSQGGGSSTDTQYF	TGCGCCAGCAGCCAAGGAGGGGGATCTAGCACAGATACGCAGTATTTT
TRBV6-6	NA	TRBJ1-4	NA	CASGTPSAKLKLFF	TGTGCCAGCGGGACTCCATCTGCGAAGTTAAAACTGTTTTTT
TRBV5-1	NA	TRBJ1-2	NA	CASSLASGQVYGYTF	TGCGCCAGCAGCTTGGCATCGGGACAAGTCTATGGCTACACCTTC
TRBV28	NA	TRBJ1-5	TRBD1	CASSTLDRVSNQPQHF	TGTGCCAGCAGCACTTTGGACAGGGTTAGCAATCAGCCCCAGCATTTT
TRBV27	NA	TRBJ2-4	NA	CASSADSKNIQYF	TGTGCCAGCAGTGCGGACAGCAAAAACATTCAGTACTTC
TRBV7-9	few	TRBJ1-1	NA	CASSLEDRATEAFF	TGTGCCAGCAGCTTAGAGGATAGGGCCACTGAAGCTTTCTTT
TRBV6-5	once	TRBJ1-5	NA	CASSRTSGVPSSNQPQHF	TGTGCCAGCAGTAGAACGTCGGGGGTGCCTTCGAGCAATCAGCCCCAGCATTTT
TRBV6-2/TRBV6-3	few	TRBJ1-5	TRBD1	CASSYSMGTGGDQPQHF	TGTGCCAGCAGTTACTCGATGGGGACAGGGGGCGATCAGCCCCAGCATTTT
TRBV6-6	NA	TRBJ2-1	TRBD1	CASTAEWDRGGDEQFF	TGTGCCAGCACTGCCGAGTGGGACAGGGGGGGAGATGAGCAGTTCTTC
TRBV21-1	NA	TRBJ1-2	NA	CASITGQGYGYTF	TGTGCCAGCATAACGGGACAGGGCTATGGCTACACCTTC
TRBV15	few	TRBJ1-3	NA	CATKKAESSGNTIYF	TGTGCCACCAAGAAGGCCGAATCCTCTGGAAACACCATATATTTT
TRBV7-3	once	TRBJ1-1	TRBD1	CASSSGQGRGTEAFF	TGTGCCAGCAGCTCAGGACAGGGTCGTGGAACTGAAGCTTTCTTT
TRBV29-1	NA	TRBJ2-7	NA	CSVLTGGSSYEQYF	TGCAGCGTCCTTACCGGCGGTAGCTCCTACGAGCAGTACTTC
TRBV7-9	NA	TRBJ1-1	NA	CASSPAGYTEAFF	TGTGCCAGCAGCCCCGCAGGGTACACTGAAGCTTTCTTT
TRBV12-3/TRBV12-4	NA	TRBJ2-3	NA	CASSPNTDTQYF	TGTGCCAGCAGTCCAAACACAGATACGCAGTATTTT
TRBV6-2/TRBV6-3	NA	TRBJ1-1	NA	CASSSQWAVYIEAFF	TGTGCCAGCAGTTCCCAATGGGCCGTATACATTGAAGCTTTCTTT
TRBV12-3/TRBV12-4	few	TRBJ1-2	NA	CASSFAGINYGYTF	TGTGCCAGCAGTTTCGCTGGAATTAACTATGGCTACACCTTC
TRBV18	NA	TRBJ2-3	NA	CASSPQRSTDTQYF	TGTGCCAGCTCACCACAGCGGAGCACAGATACGCAGTATTTT
TRBV19	once	TRBJ1-5	NA	CASSIEGGNQPQHF	TGTGCCAGTAGTATAGAAGGAGGAAATCAGCCCCAGCATTTT
TRBV3-1	NA	TRBJ2-1	TRBD2	CASSQGTGGFYNEQFF	TGTGCCAGCAGCCAAGGGACGGGAGGGTTCTACAATGAGCAGTTCTTC
TRBV1	NA	TRBJ2-7	NA	CTSSRERGRRVYEQYF	TGCACCAGCAGCCGAGAACGAGGGAGGCGGGTCTACGAGCAGTACTTC
TRBV7-3	once	TRBJ2-3	TRBD2	CASSPSGGDTQYF	TGTGCCAGCAGCCCCTCGGGGGGAGATACGCAGTATTTT
TRBV4-3	NA	TRBJ2-1	TRBD2	CASSQGLRLAGNEQFF	TGCGCCAGCAGCCAAGGCCTGCGACTAGCGGGGAATGAGCAGTTCTTC
TRBV2	NA	TRBJ2-6	NA	CASSDSGANVLTF	TGTGCCAGCAGTGATTCTGGGGCCAACGTCCTGACTTTC
TRBV19	NA	TRBJ2-3	TRBD2	CASSYGLAGGTDTQYF	TGTGCCAGTAGTTACGGACTAGCGGGAGGGACAGATACGCAGTATTTT
TRBV6-2/TRBV6-3	NA	TRBJ2-7	NA	CASSSAYEQYF	TGTGCCAGCAGTTCCGCCTACGAGCAGTACTTC
TRBV12-3/TRBV12-4	NA	TRBJ2-2	NA	CASNFLGTRNTGELFF	TGTGCCAGCAATTTCTTGGGGACTCGTAACACCGGGGAGCTGTTTTTT
TRBV9	NA	TRBJ1-1	NA	CASSVGPGRLNTEAFF	TGTGCCAGCAGCGTAGGGCCAGGACGATTGAACACTGAAGCTTTCTTT
TRBV18	NA	TRBJ2-7	TRBD1	CASSPRDRLHPEQYF	TGTGCCAGCTCACCTCGGGACAGGCTGCACCCCGAGCAGTACTTC
TRBV6-5	few	TRBJ1-2	NA	CASSYGAPFLYGYTF	TGTGCCAGCAGTTACGGGGCTCCGTTCCTCTATGGCTACACCTTC
TRBV7-2	NA	TRBJ2-5	NA	CASSLVTSGQETQYF	TGTGCCAGCAGCTTAGTAACGAGCGGGCAAGAGACCCAGTACTTC
TRBV7-2	NA	TRBJ1-2	TRBD1	CASSLDGQAYGYTF	TGTGCCAGCAGCTTAGATGGACAGGCCTATGGCTACACCTTC
TRBV3-1	few	TRBJ2-3	NA	CASSQTDTQYF	TGTGCCAGCAGCCAAACAGATACGCAGTATTTT
TRBV11-1	few	TRBJ2-7	TRBD2	CASRLAGGAYEQYF	TGTGCCAGCAGGCTAGCGGGAGGTGCGTACGAGCAGTACTTC
TRBV29-1	NA	TRBJ1-3	NA	CSVGGGFSGNTIYF	TGCAGCGTTGGGGGGGGTTTTTCTGGAAACACCATATATTTT
TRBV28	once	TRBJ2-1	TRBD1	CASSGGQGWDEQFF	TGTGCCAGCAGTGGGGGACAGGGCTGGGATGAGCAGTTCTTC
TRBV4-3	NA	TRBJ2-1	NA	CASSQEGGSEQFF	TGCGCCAGCAGCCAAGAGGGTGGGAGTGAGCAGTTCTTC
TRBV7-9	NA	TRBJ2-2	NA	CASSALWGTGELFF	TGTGCCAGCAGCGCCTTATGGGGCACCGGGGAGCTGTTTTTT
TRBV10-2	few	TRBJ2-3	NA	CASSAGTDTQYF	TGCGCCAGCAGTGCGGGCACAGATACGCAGTATTTT
TRBV28	NA	TRBJ2-3	NA	CASSRGHTDTQYF	TGTGCCAGCAGCCGAGGTCACACAGATACGCAGTATTTT
TRBV12-3/TRBV12-4	once	TRBJ2-7	NA	CASRLDWGGDEQYF	TGTGCCAGCAGACTTGACTGGGGAGGCGACGAGCAGTACTTC
TRBV18	few	TRBJ1-5	TRBD1	CASSPGTGHNQPQHF	TGTGCCAGCTCACCAGGGACAGGCCATAATCAGCCCCAGCATTTT
TRBV4-1	NA	TRBJ2-7	NA	CASSQDPYRVGEQYF	TGCGCCAGCAGCCAAGATCCGTACAGGGTCGGCGAGCAGTACTTC
TRBV28	few	TRBJ1-5	TRBD1	CASSLMGQQPQHF	TGTGCCAGCAGTTTAATGGGACAGCAGCCCCAGCATTTT
TRBV11-2	few	TRBJ2-5	NA	CASSWEETQYF	TGTGCCAGCAGCTGGGAAGAGACCCAGTACTTC
TRBV20-1	many	TRBJ2-2	NA	CSARDPSNTGELFF	TGCAGTGCTAGAGATCCTTCGAACACCGGGGAGCTGTTTTTT
TRBV10-3	many	TRBJ1-1	NA	CAISESSGWNTEAFF	TGTGCCATCAGTGAGTCGTCAGGGTGGAACACTGAAGCTTTCTTT
TRBV12-3/TRBV12-4	NA	TRBJ1-5	NA	CASSNWGNQPQHF	TGTGCCAGCAGCAACTGGGGAAATCAGCCCCAGCATTTT